The clone carrying this TCR beta chain came up many times. Its antigen is still unknown. The data are from a study of CD8 T cells in ankylosing spondylitis. The CDR3 is made up of 14 amino acids. In germline, CDR1 is DFQATT, CDR2 SNEGSKA (reference sequence). Trimming took off 3 bases at V and 6 bases at J, with 15 bases between the two ends. Molecular-barcoded quantitative 5'-RACE produced these TCR beta libraries. In TCRdb, the 5' RACE reads were re-called with MiXCR into one record per CDR3 protein. The repertoire holds some 250,000 distinct CDR3 sequences, with roughly 10% as singletons. Study results and limitations: According to the report, clones linked to the disease were significantly enriched in matched synovial fluid samples taken from ankylosing spondylitis patients. Earlier literature documents some of the motif variants in reactive arthritis synovial fluid and blood. Disease-linked clones bore a CD8+ phenotype, appearing relatively rarely in peripheral blood.

The sample was blood, either unsorted or a sorted T cell fraction (not recorded which). The genes are TRBV20-1 and TRBJ1-5; D gene uncertain. The origin of this receptor is a male donor with ankylosing spondylitis or in good health (not recorded which). The CDR3 DNA follows: TGCAGTGCTAGCTTTGGGGAATGGGCTCAGCCCCAGCATTTT. The encoded protein is CSASFGEWAQPQHF.